This is a list of T cell receptor beta chains from one sample in a study of T cell clonotyping in hematopoietic cell transplantation. Here immunoSEQ multiplex PCR was the method, and the copy in TCRdb shows in-frame clones only, minus some. The sample lists tens of thousands of clones; about 96% were seen once. The specimen was peripheral blood mononuclear cells, collected before stem cell transplant. These receptors originate from a woman in her 50s with acute myeloid leukemia. Some clones in this sample may be carry-over from other donors' samples. The CDR3 runs from the conserved cysteine through the conserved F or W. A D gene is named only where the DNA matches it firmly. Clone size, where shown, is once, few, many, or a class for clones that have expanded.

CDR3,DNA,D,V,J,size
CASSRQGPGNTIYF,TGTGCCAGCAGTCGACAGGGACCTGGAAACACCATATATTTT,TRBD1,TRBV6-5,TRBJ1-3,NA
CASSAGGIPPTYEQYF,TGTGCCAGTAGCGCGGGGGGAATCCCGCCAACCTACGAGCAGTACTTC,TRBD2,TRBV19,TRBJ2-7,NA
CAISDHNSGANVLTF,TGTGCCATCAGTGACCACAACTCTGGGGCCAACGTCCTGACTTTC,NA,TRBV10-3,TRBJ2-6,NA
CASTREGRSSEKLFF,TGTGCCAGTACCCGGGAGGGACGCTCGTCTGAAAAACTGTTTTTT,NA,TRBV19,TRBJ1-4,NA
CASSHTTGLAFGNEQFF,TGTGCCAGCAGCCATACCACAGGACTAGCGTTCGGCAATGAGCAGTTCTTC,TRBD2,TRBV28,TRBJ2-1,NA
CASSPGGPLTEAFF,TGTGCCAGTAGTCCGGGGGGCCCCCTGACTGAAGCTTTCTTT,NA,TRBV19,TRBJ1-1,NA
CSVEFSYGYTF,TGCAGCGTTGAATTCAGCTATGGCTACACCTTC,NA,TRBV29-1,TRBJ1-2,NA
CASSIQGWTEAFF,TGTGCCAGTAGTATTCAGGGATGGACTGAAGCTTTCTTT,NA,TRBV19,TRBJ1-1,NA
CSVESGTSYEQYF,TGCAGCGTTGAGTCAGGCACGTCCTACGAGCAGTACTTC,NA,TRBV29-1,TRBJ2-7,once
CASRASTDTQYF,TGTGCCAGCCGGGCAAGCACAGATACGCAGTATTTT,NA,TRBV6-5,TRBJ2-3,NA
CSVAGGPWNTEAFF,TGCAGCGTCGCGGGTGGCCCTTGGAACACTGAAGCTTTCTTT,NA,TRBV29-1,TRBJ1-1,once
CSVDDVPGEKLFF,TGCAGCGTTGACGATGTTCCGGGGGAAAAACTGTTTTTT,NA,TRBV29-1,TRBJ1-4,NA
CASSGNTDTQYF,TGTGCCAGCAGTGGCAACACAGATACGCAGTATTTT,NA,TRBV5-4,TRBJ2-3,NA
CASRSGSPSTDTQYF,TGCGCCAGCCGAAGCGGGAGCCCTAGCACAGATACGCAGTATTTT,TRBD2,TRBV5-1,TRBJ2-3,NA
CASQNPSGGRGYTF,TGTGCCAGCCAAAACCCGTCAGGGGGCCGCGGCTACACCTTC,TRBD1,TRBV7-9,TRBJ1-2,NA
CASSSRTGNEQYF,TGCGCCAGCAGCTCTCGGACAGGGAACGAGCAGTACTTC,TRBD1,TRBV5-1,TRBJ2-7,NA
CASSLAPEEQFF,TGTGCCAGCAGCTTAGCGCCGGAGGAGCAGTTCTTC,NA,TRBV7-2,TRBJ2-1,NA
CAWTTRGRMNTEAFF,TGTGCCTGGACCACTAGGGGGCGCATGAACACTGAAGCTTTCTTT,TRBD1,TRBV30,TRBJ1-1,NA